This TCR beta chain was captured in a study of T cell responses to AZD1222 COVID-19 vaccine. Study results and limitations: At 160-218 and 743-854, vaccine-associated CD4 TCRs were dominant, and they spanned spike. Seropositivity was recorded at baseline in only a handful of AZD1222 recipients.

Trimming took off 5 bases at V and 10 bases at J, with 9 bases between the two ends. The CDR3 runs to 11 residues. Germline V lookup: CDR1 MNHEY, CDR2 SVGAGI. Method: immunoSEQ multiplex PCR; TCRdb's copy keeps in-frame clones and lacks some. The sample holds around 65,000 clones; roughly 83% are singletons and the top ten take approximately 23%. Notes on this clone: Antigen specificity is unknown.

The clonotype comes from an adult who received the AZD1222 COVID-19 vaccine. The J gene is TRBJ2-1, the V gene TRBV6-5; D may be TRBD1 (5 bases). The sample in question was peripheral blood, obtained 28 days after the second AZD1222 dose. CDR3 DNA: TGTGCCAGCAGTCAGGGCCTGGAGCAGTTCTTC. Protein product: CASSQGLEQFF.